Below, 20 T cell receptor beta chains from the same sample are listed, as sequenced in a study of T cell responses to AZD1222 COVID-19 vaccine. Sequenced by immunoSEQ multiplex PCR; TCRdb stores in-frame clones only, minus some. The table records 150,000 or so clones, roughly 94% of them present only once. The source was peripheral blood, collected 28 days after the second AZD1222 dose. These receptors came from an adult who received the AZD1222 COVID-19 vaccine.

The chain joins TRBV30 to TRBJ1-6; TRBD1 matches at 8 bases. In germline, CDR1 is GTSNPN, CDR2 SVGIG (reference sequence). The CDR3 runs to 13 residues. Germline trimming cut 0 bases from V and 10 bases from J; bases unmatched to any gene: 2. Here the CDR3 reads CAWSVQGGSPLHF. The CDR3 DNA is TGTGCCTGGAGTGTACAGGGGGGCTCACCCCTCCACTTT.

This CDR3 is CASSQSERFSPLHF. The CDR3 DNA follows: TGTGCCAGCAGCCAAAGCGAGAGGTTTTCACCCCTCCACTTT. The J gene is TRBJ1-6, the V gene TRBV3-1 (or the pseudogene TRBV3-2); D unresolved. Between the trimmed V and J ends, which lost 2 bases and 9 bases, there was a span of 11 bases. The CDR3 extends over 14 amino acids. CDR1 is LGHDT and CDR2 is YNNKEL in the germline V gene (reference sequence).

J is TRBJ2-4 and V is TRBV14; TRBD1 aligns across 7 bases. CDR1 is SGHDN and CDR2 is FVKESK in the germline V gene. V gave up 1 base and J gave up 1 base; unmatched junction bases: 4. The CDR3 sequence is 16 residues long. CDR3 sequence: CASSQGHRGAKNIQYF. CDR3 nucleotide sequence: TGTGCCAGCAGCCAAGGGCACAGGGGCGCCAAAAACATTCAGTACTTC.

J is TRBJ1-1 and V is TRBV7-2; D gene unclear. CDR3 length equals 13 residues. Trimming pared 6 bases from V and 5 bases from J, leaving 13 bases between. Germline lookup yields CDR1 SGHTA and CDR2 FQGNSA. The CDR3 coding sequence is TGTGCCAGCAGTTCAATGGGAGTAACTGAAGCTTTCTTT. This sequence encodes CASSSMGVTEAFF. The variable domain in full, completed from reference TRBV7-2 and TRBJ1-1, reads GAGVSQSPSNKVTEKGKDVELRCDPISGHTALYWYRQSLGQGLEFLIYFQGNSAPDKSGLPSDRFSAERTGGSVSTLTIQRTQQEDSAVYLCASSSMGVTEAFFGQGTRLTVV.

Only a few counts were recorded for this clone. This chain links TRBV28 with TRBJ2-6; no firm D call. Trimming left V 1 base short and J 5 bases short, with 3 bases between. The CDR3 has 13 amino acids. Germline V lookup: CDR1 MDHEN, CDR2 SYDVKM. The CDR3 here is CASSLLRANVLTF. In DNA form, the CDR3 reads TGTGCCAGCAGTTTATTGAGGGCCAACGTCCTGACTTTC.

V usage is TRBV5-6 and J usage is TRBJ2-3; 7 bases are shared with TRBD2. Germline CDR1 is SGHDT and CDR2 is YYEEEE. The CDR3 spans 14 residues. V was pared by 2 bases and J by 1 base, with 1 base of the junction left unmatched. CDR3 sequence (DNA): TGTGCCAGCAGCTTTCGGGGGGGCACAGATACGCAGTATTTT. The encoded protein is CASSFRGGTDTQYF.

The chain joins TRBV30 to TRBJ1-1, with 7 bases identical to TRBD1. CDR1 and CDR2 from the germline V gene are GTSNPN and SVGIG (reference sequence). The V gene end was trimmed by 2 bases and the J gene end by 11 bases; junction bases not matched to a gene: 8. CDR3 length: 12 amino acids. In nucleotides, the CDR3 is TGTGCCTGGAGTCCCGAGGGAGGGGGCGCTTTCTTT. Amino acid sequence: CAWSPEGGGAFF. Full variable domain (remainder filled in from reference TRBV30 and TRBJ1-1): SQTIHQWPATLVQPVGSPLSLECTVEGTSNPNLYWYRQAAGRGLQLLFYSVGIGQISSEVPQNLSASRPQDRQFILSSKKLLLSDSGFYLCAWSPEGGGAFFGQGTRLTVV.

The J gene is TRBJ1-1, the V gene TRBV27; D remains unclear. This CDR3 spans 15 amino acids. Germline CDR1 MNHEY, CDR2 SMNVEV (reference sequence). V shed 3 bases and J shed 1 base, with 12 bases lying between them. The CDR3 loop is CASSFPLEGNTEAFF. In DNA form, the CDR3 reads TGTGCCAGCAGTTTCCCCCTGGAGGGGAACACTGAAGCTTTCTTT.

CDR3 nucleotide sequence: TGTGCCAGCAGCTTAGAGGGAGGCGGGGAGCTGTTTTTT. This encodes CASSLEGGGELFF. The rearrangement uses TRBV7-2 and TRBJ2-2, with TRBD2 as a possible D gene (6 bases). The CDR3 extends over 13 amino acids. CDR1 is SGHTA and CDR2 is FQGNSA in the germline V gene. Trimming stripped 1 base from V and 7 bases from J, with 7 bases between.

This chain joins TRBV5-6 and TRBJ2-7; TRBD2 is a possible D gene (6 bases). Germline lookup yields CDR1 SGHDT and CDR2 YYEEEE. V was pared by 4 bases and J by 3 bases, with 11 bases between. The CDR3 is made up of 13 amino acids. CDR3: CASSGRGVYEQYF. In DNA form, the CDR3 reads TGTGCCAGCAGCGGGCGGGGAGTCTACGAGCAGTACTTC. Looking up the rest from reference TRBV5-6 and TRBJ2-7 gives the full variable domain: DAGVTQSPTHLIKTRGQQVTLRCSPKSGHDTVSWYQQALGQGPQFIFQYYEEEERQRGNFPDRFSGHQFPNYSSELNVNALLLGDSALYLCASSGRGVYEQYFGPGTRLTVT.

The chain links TRBV4-1 to TRBJ1-4, with D maybe TRBD1 (5 bases). V gave up 3 bases and J gave up 6 bases, with 14 bases separating them. CDR1 and CDR2 from the germline V gene are MGHRA and YSYEKL. The CDR3 is 15 amino acids. This chain's CDR3 is CASSQVRVGDEKLFF. CDR3 bases: TGCGCCAGCAGCCAGGTCAGGGTTGGGGATGAAAAACTGTTTTTT.

The count of this clone is one. This rearrangement joins TRBV19 to TRBJ2-1, with 12 bases identical to TRBD2. The CDR3 sequence is 16 residues long. The ends lost 6 bases at V and 5 bases at J; junction bases unmatched: 8. CDR1 is LNHDA and CDR2 is SQIVND in the germline V gene (reference sequence). The CDR3 DNA follows: TGTGCCAGTAGAGATCTAGCGGGAGGGCCAAACAATGAGCAGTTCTTC. Translation gives CASRDLAGGPNNEQFF.

V is TRBV5-6 and J is TRBJ1-4, with unresolved D. CDR3 size: 16 residues. CDR1 SGHDT and CDR2 YYEEEE come from the germline V gene. The V end was cut by 1 base, the J end by 0 bases, with 10 bases between. CDR3 in amino acids: CASSLFGSATNEKLFF. In DNA, the CDR3 is TGTGCCAGCAGCTTGTTTGGGAGTGCAACTAATGAAAAACTGTTTTTT.

This chain uses TRBV5-5 with TRBJ1-5, with D unclear. Germline V gene data show CDR1 as SGHKS and CDR2 as YYEKEE (reference sequence). The CDR3 length is 14 residues. V was pared by 4 bases and J by 4 bases, with 12 bases between. The DNA for the CDR3 is TGTGCCAGCAGCCGCTCGGTAAGGAATCAGCCCCAGCATTTT. Encoded protein: CASSRSVRNQPQHF.

The chain uses TRBV7-9 and TRBJ1-1; D is perhaps TRBD1 (5 bases). CDR3 length: 13 amino acids. The ends were cut back, 7 bases at V and 2 bases at J, with 11 bases in the middle. Germline CDR1 reads SEHNR; CDR2 reads FQNEAQ (reference sequence). The CDR3 region is CASILRGNTEAFF. The CDR3 nucleotides read TGTGCCAGCATCTTGAGGGGAAACACTGAAGCTTTCTTT.

This clone appeared once. The chain recombines TRBV19 with TRBJ2-3, with no clear D. CDR1 is LNHDA and CDR2 is SQIVND in the germline V gene (reference sequence). This CDR3 spans 14 amino acids. V lost 2 bases and J 1 base, leaving 7 bases between the germline ends. CDR3 in amino acids: CASSISGGTDTQYF. The CDR3 coding sequence is TGTGCCAGTAGTATATCCGGCGGCACAGATACGCAGTATTTT.

The chain is built from TRBV10-3 and TRBJ1-4; 8 bases are shared with TRBD1. Germline loops: CDR1 ENHRY, CDR2 SYGVKD. The CDR3 loop spans 20 amino acids. The J segment lost 4 bases and the V segment lost 4 bases, leaving 20 bases of the junction unmatched. CDR3: CAISGQGNGIGGSFNEKLFF. The CDR3 DNA follows: TGTGCCATCAGTGGACAGGGGAATGGGATCGGTGGGAGCTTTAATGAAAAACTGTTTTTT.

This clone was detected only once. The gene calls are TRBV2 and TRBJ1-6, with D hard to call. Germline-derived CDR1 and CDR2 are SNHLY and FYNNEI. V lost 7 bases to trimming and J lost 3 bases, with 22 bases between them. The CDR3 runs to 18 residues. The DNA of the CDR3 is TGTGCCAGCATCGACCACCGGAGCCGGGGTGGCTATAATTCACCCCTCCACTTT. Encoded protein: CASIDHRSRGGYNSPLHF.

The V gene is TRBV2, the J gene TRBJ1-5, with D possibly TRBD1 on 6 matching bases. Germline V lookup: CDR1 SNHLY, CDR2 FYNNEI. The length of the CDR3 is 17 residues. Trimming removed 3 bases from V and 2 bases from J, with 17 bases in between. DNA for the CDR3: TGTGCCAGCAGTGAGCAACGGGGAGGGGGTGGCAATCAGCCCCAGCATTTT. Translating it yields CASSEQRGGGGNQPQHF.

This clone has just one count. The V and J genes are TRBV5-1 and TRBJ2-5; 7 bases align to TRBD1. V trimming: 4 bases; J trimming: 4 bases; junction bases outside the gene matches: 4. This CDR3 region has 13 residues. Germline loops: CDR1 SGHRS, CDR2 YFSETQ. The CDR3 bases are TGCGCCAGCAGCCACCGGACAGGAGAGACCCAGTACTTC. Its translation: CASSHRTGETQYF.